This T cell receptor beta chain was observed in a study of blood T cell repertoires in COVID-19. Study in general: COVID-19 samples, acute and convalescent, were from the United States, Italy and Spain. PBMCs, B-cell-depleted T cells, or T cells were the source of the cDNA or gDNA that made up the material.

Seattle patients were enrolled while actively infected and followed longitudinally. From germline, CDR1 is MNHEY and CDR2 SVGAGI. Trimming took off 2 bases at V and 4 bases at J, with 11 bases between the two ends. There are 14 residues in the CDR3. Sequencing used immunoSEQ multiplex PCR; TCRdb keeps in-frame clones, though not all of them. Here the sample spans 350,000 or so clones, 88% being singletons. This chain joins TRBV6-5 and TRBJ1-1, with D maybe TRBD1 (5 bases). Sequenced material: peripheral blood. The TCR was taken from a woman aged 25 to 45 with COVID-19, enrolled during active disease. CDR3 amino acids: CASSYEPRGTEAFF. The DNA of the CDR3 is TGTGCCAGCAGTTACGAGCCTAGGGGCACTGAAGCTTTCTTT.